The 20 T cell receptor beta chains below all came from one sample that was sequenced in a study of cytomegalovirus exposure and HLA in healthy donors. Assay: immunoSEQ multiplex PCR; the TCRdb copy retains only in-frame clones and omits some. The sample records 250,000 to 350,000 clones, nearly 90% being singletons. The sample consisted of PBMCs. These receptors originate from a man aged 30 to 45 in good health and CMV-seronegative.

This sequence joins TRBV18 and TRBJ1-6; 7 bases line up with TRBD1. With 1 base clipped from V and 10 bases from J, the junction kept 4 bases outside the gene matches. Germline V gene data show CDR1 as KGHSH and CDR2 as LQKENI. This CDR3 is 14 amino acids long. The CDR3 sequence: CASSPQGAQSPLHF. The CDR3 coding sequence is TGTGCCAGCTCACCACAGGGGGCCCAGTCACCCCTCCACTTT.

CDR3 sequence (DNA): TGTGCCAGCAGTGACAGGGGGCTAGGTTCACCCCTCCACTTT. It yields the protein CASSDRGLGSPLHF. The rearrangement links TRBV6-4 to TRBJ1-6, with 7 bases that match TRBD1. The germline V gene encodes CDR1 MRHNA and CDR2 SNTAGT. This CDR3 has 14 amino acids. V was clipped by 2 bases and J by 9 bases; unmatched bases: 4.

This chain joins TRBV19 and TRBJ1-3; 7 positions agree with TRBD1. Germline V gene sequence: CDR1 LNHDA, CDR2 SQIVND (reference sequence). V shed 3 bases, J shed 2 bases, and the junction held 4 bases outside the gene matches. The CDR3 has 15 residues. The CDR3 region has the DNA TGTGCCAGTAGTATTCCCGGGACAGCTGGAAACACCATATATTTT. It specifies CASSIPGTAGNTIYF.

The chain has TRBV4-3 and TRBJ2-2; D possibly corresponds to TRBD1 (6 bases). The CDR3 has 17 amino acids. Trimming removed 0 bases at V and 0 bases at J, with 11 bases between. Germline values: CDR1 LGHNA, CDR2 YSLEER. The CDR3 DNA sequence: TGCGCCAGCAGCCAAGATTTTTCAGGGGCGAACACCGGGGAGCTGTTTTTT. Residues: CASSQDFSGANTGELFF.

The chain recombines TRBV5-6 with TRBJ2-7; 8 bases match TRBD1. V lost 0 bases, J lost 1 base, and 3 bases stayed unmatched. Germline values: CDR1 SGHDT, CDR2 YYEEEE. The CDR3 totals 15 residues. This CDR3 is CASSLGTGPSYEQYF. CDR3 coding DNA: TGTGCCAGCAGCTTGGGGACAGGGCCTTCCTACGAGCAGTACTTC. Full variable domain (remainder filled in from reference TRBV5-6 and TRBJ2-7): DAGVTQSPTHLIKTRGQQVTLRCSPKSGHDTVSWYQQALGQGPQFIFQYYEEEERQRGNFPDRFSGHQFPNYSSELNVNALLLGDSALYLCASSLGTGPSYEQYFGPGTRLTVT.

The chain recombines TRBV6-5 with TRBJ1-1; D is possibly TRBD1 (5 bases). V was cut by 4 bases and J by 1 base, with 10 bases left in between. From germline, CDR1 is MNHEY and CDR2 SVGAGI. The CDR3 spans 14 residues. The CDR3 DNA sequence: TGTGCCAGCAGTTTCAGGGAGGGGAACACTGAAGCTTTCTTT. Its protein is CASSFREGNTEAFF.

The V gene is TRBV10-3, the J gene TRBJ2-7, with 7 positions matching TRBD2. The CDR3 is made up of 16 amino acids. With V trimmed by 5 bases and J by 2 bases, 12 bases remained unmatched. Germline V gene lookup returns CDR1 ENHRY and CDR2 SYGVKD. CDR3 amino acids: CAISKLRQAGTYEQYF. The CDR3 bases are TGTGCCATCAGTAAACTCCGCCAAGCGGGGACCTACGAGCAGTACTTC.

The genes are TRBV16 and TRBJ1-3; D might be TRBD1 (6 bases). V was cut by 0 bases and J by 0 bases, with 12 bases left in between. Germline V gene data show CDR1 as KGHSY and CDR2 as FQNENV. The CDR3 runs 17 residues. CDR3 protein: CASSQSKGGFSGNTIYF. The DNA for the CDR3 is TGTGCCAGCAGCCAATCGAAGGGGGGGTTCTCTGGAAACACCATATATTTT.

V and J are TRBV2 and TRBJ1-6; TRBD1 aligns across 9 bases. V lost 7 bases to trimming and J lost 9 bases; unmatched junction nucleotides: 13. Germline CDR1 SNHLY, CDR2 FYNNEI. CDR3 size: 16 residues. The CDR3 sequence: CASNIQGALGISPLHF. The CDR3 DNA reads as TGTGCCAGCAATATACAGGGGGCTCTGGGGATTTCACCCCTCCACTTT.

The CDR3 is CASRSNLEGHSPLHF. The CDR3, as DNA: TGTGCCAGCAGATCTAACCTGGAGGGGCACTCACCCCTCCACTTT. The chain joins TRBV13 to TRBJ1-6; a possible D gene is TRBD1 (5 bases). Germline V gives CDR1 PRHDT, CDR2 FYEKMQ (reference sequence). V was pared by 6 bases and J by 10 bases, with 19 bases between. The CDR3 sequence is 15 residues long. Full variable domain (missing parts from reference TRBV13 and TRBJ1-6): AAGVIQSPRHLIKEKRETATLKCYPIPRHDTVYWYQQGPGQDPQFLISFYEKMQSDKGSIPDRFSAQQFSDYHSELNMSSLELGDSALYFCASRSNLEGHSPLHFGNGTRLTVT.

The chain recombines TRBV10-3 with TRBJ1-5; D is perhaps TRBD1 (6 bases). Germline CDR1 and CDR2: ENHRY and SYGVKD. CDR3 length equals 13 residues. Trimming stripped 5 bases from V and 6 bases from J, with 11 bases between. The CDR3 here is CAISPEGGQPQHF. The CDR3 region has the DNA TGTGCCATCAGTCCAGAAGGGGGTCAGCCCCAGCATTTT.

This clone was observed a few times. The CDR3 sequence: CASSLQGDQPQHF. In nucleotides, the CDR3 is TGTGCCAGCAGCCTACAGGGAGATCAGCCCCAGCATTTT. The chain has TRBV7-2 and TRBJ1-5, with a weak D call TRBD1 (6 bases). CDR3 length: 13 amino acids. The ends were cut back, 5 bases at V and 5 bases at J, with 10 bases in the middle. Germline lookup yields CDR1 SGHTA and CDR2 FQGNSA.

The chain couples TRBV11-2 to TRBJ2-5; 8 bases line up with TRBD1. Germline CDR1 and CDR2: SGHAT and FQNNGV. This CDR3 is built from 18 residues. V shed 3 bases and J 4 bases; nucleotides not matched to a gene: 16. The CDR3 here is CASSFQAQGATRSETQYF. As DNA, the CDR3 is TGTGCCAGCAGCTTTCAAGCCCAGGGGGCGACCCGGTCAGAGACCCAGTACTTC.

The chain combines TRBV6-5 with TRBJ1-1; TRBD1 might be the D (6 bases). V lost 6 bases and J 1 base, leaving 15 bases between the germline ends. CDR1 is MNHEY and CDR2 is SVGAGI in the germline V gene. The CDR3 runs to 15 residues. CDR3 sequence: CASRGPGQPNTEAFF. CDR3 DNA sequence: TGTGCCAGCAGAGGACCTGGACAGCCGAACACTGAAGCTTTCTTT.

This rearrangement joins TRBV19 to TRBJ2-7, with 8 positions matching TRBD1. The V and J ends lost 1 base and 1 base, in that order; junction bases with no gene match: 6. Germline V CDR1 and CDR2: LNHDA, SQIVND (reference sequence). This CDR3 is 16 amino acids long. The CDR3 nucleotides are TGTGCCAGTAGTATAGCGGTAGGACAGGGTTCCTACGAGCAGTACTTC. Translating gives CASSIAVGQGSYEQYF.

This rearrangement joins TRBV5-1 to TRBJ1-2, with D unclear. The CDR3 consists of 16 residues. Trimming removed 2 bases at V and 4 bases at J, with 18 bases between. CDR1 is SGHRS and CDR2 is YFSETQ in the germline V gene. The CDR3 DNA reads TGCGCCAGCAGCTTTAATCCGGAGGATCTAATCTATGGCTACACCTTC. Protein product: CASSFNPEDLIYGYTF.

The chain has TRBV18 and TRBJ1-2; D might be TRBD1 (5 bases). This CDR3 comprises 13 residues. The V end lost 8 bases, the J end lost 5 bases, and 15 bases lay between the germline ends. In germline, CDR1 is KGHSH, CDR2 LQKENI. The CDR3 DNA follows: TGTGCCAGCGAGGAGGGACTGGGGTATGGCTACACCTTC. Its translation is CASEEGLGYGYTF.

The chain has TRBV7-2 and TRBJ2-3, with TRBD2 as a possible D gene (5 bases). V gave up 3 bases and J gave up 2 bases, with 6 bases separating them. Germline CDR1 is SGHTA and CDR2 is FQGNSA. The CDR3 is 13 residues long. CDR3 DNA sequence: TGTGCCAGCAGCTTGGGAGTCACAGATACGCAGTATTTT. Protein: CASSLGVTDTQYF.

V usage is TRBV2 and J usage is TRBJ1-2; 8 nucleotides match TRBD1. The CDR3 contains 16 residues. CDR1 and CDR2 (germline): SNHLY, FYNNEI. With 0 bases clipped from V and 5 bases from J, the junction kept 8 bases outside the gene matches. The CDR3 sequence: CASSEARTGREYGYTF. The CDR3 coding sequence is TGTGCCAGCAGTGAAGCCAGGACAGGGAGGGAGTATGGCTACACCTTC.

This clone was detected only once. The chain joins TRBV5-1 to TRBJ1-1, with a tentative D call TRBD1 (5 bases). Germline values: CDR1 SGHRS, CDR2 YFSETQ. The germline V and J ends were trimmed by 3 bases and 4 bases, with 22 bases remaining between them. The CDR3 totals 17 residues. The CDR3 loop reads CASSSPEGSQEGTEAFF. The CDR3 DNA reads as TGCGCCAGCAGCTCACCGGAGGGGTCACAAGAGGGCACTGAAGCTTTCTTT.